This entry lists 26 T cell receptor beta chains sequenced from one sample in a study of blood T cell repertoires in COVID-19. The assay was immunoSEQ multiplex PCR, and TCRdb's table has in-frame clones only and misses some. Of just over 650,000 clones in the sample, about 90% were seen once. Input material: peripheral blood. These receptors were obtained from a young woman with acute or convalescent COVID-19.

The chain combines TRBV5-8 with TRBJ1-6, with 9 bases matching TRBD1. The CDR3 extends over 15 amino acids. The germline V gene has CDR1 SGHTS and CDR2 YDEGEE. The trim removed 6 bases at V and 10 bases at J, leaving 11 bases unmatched. This CDR3 reads CASTRTGTGKSPLHF. The CDR3 nucleotides read TGTGCCAGCACCCGCACCGGGACAGGGAAATCACCCCTCCACTTT.

The J gene is TRBJ2-7, the V gene TRBV12-3 or TRBV12-4; D is possibly TRBD2 (5 bases). The ends were cut back, 4 bases at V and 7 bases at J, with 14 bases in the middle. CDR3 length: 13 amino acids. The CDR3 sequence: CASSSISTGEQYF. CDR3 nucleotides: TGTGCCAGCAGTTCCATATCCACGGGGGAGCAGTACTTC.

The chain carries TRBV4-3 and TRBJ2-7; TRBD1 might be the D (6 bases). V was pared by 1 base and J by 7 bases, with 14 bases between. The CDR3 length is 14 residues. Germline loops: CDR1 LGHNA, CDR2 YSLEER. Here the CDR3 reads CASSQGIGGEEQYF. The CDR3 coding sequence is TGCGCCAGCAGCCAAGGCATAGGGGGAGAAGAGCAGTACTTC.

V is TRBV27 and J is TRBJ2-7, with D perhaps TRBD1 (6 bases). Deletions cut 3 bases from V and 6 bases from J, with 12 bases between. The CDR3 has 13 residues. Germline V gene data show CDR1 as MNHEY and CDR2 as SMNVEV (reference sequence). CDR3 residues: CASSFRQAVEQYF. DNA of the CDR3: TGTGCCAGCAGTTTCCGACAGGCGGTCGAGCAGTACTTC.

V and J are TRBV7-6 and TRBJ2-7, with D possibly being TRBD1 (6 bases). Deletions cut 1 base from V and 3 bases from J, with 16 bases between. The CDR3 consists of 16 residues. Germline V lookup: CDR1 SGHVS, CDR2 FNYEAQ. The CDR3 here is CASSLGGSGTHYEQYF. The CDR3 nucleotides are TGTGCCAGCAGCTTAGGGGGGTCCGGGACACACTACGAGCAGTACTTC.

This chain uses TRBV5-6 with TRBJ2-7; D remains unclear. With 1 base removed from V and 0 bases from J, the gap between germline ends came to 8 bases. CDR1 is SGHDT and CDR2 is YYEEEE in the germline V gene. The CDR3 loop spans 14 amino acids. The CDR3 DNA reads TGTGCCAGCAGCTTGCCGTCGGTCTCCTACGAGCAGTACTTC. Amino acids: CASSLPSVSYEQYF.

V and J are TRBV27 and TRBJ1-4; D is possibly TRBD1 (5 bases). V lost 4 bases and J lost 7, with 13 bases in between. This CDR3 spans 14 amino acids. Germline V lookup: CDR1 MNHEY, CDR2 SMNVEV (reference sequence). The CDR3 coding sequence is TGTGCCAGCAGTTCCTTAGGGGCTACTGAAAAACTGTTTTTT. It is translated as CASSSLGATEKLFF.

DNA of the CDR3: TGTGCCAGCAGTTACTCGAAAACGGGGGGGGCCTACGAGCAGTACTTC. This translates into CASSYSKTGGAYEQYF. The gene calls are TRBV6-5 and TRBJ2-7, with 8 bases matching TRBD2. The junction had 6 bases not matched to a gene; V was cut back by 0 bases and J by 2 bases. Germline-derived CDR1 and CDR2 are MNHEY and SVGAGI. The CDR3 is 16 residues long.

V gene TRBV9 combines with J gene TRBJ1-2, with TRBD1 as a possible D gene (5 bases). The CDR3 is 17 residues long. The V gene's germline CDR1 is SGDLS and CDR2 YYNGEE. Trimming stripped 3 bases from V and 4 bases from J, with 22 bases between. The CDR3 DNA reads as TGTGCCAGCAGCGGTCGTGGCAGGGAGGCACAACTCTATGGCTACACCTTC. Translated, it gives CASSGRGREAQLYGYTF.

This clone appeared once. This chain links TRBV4-3 with TRBJ2-3; D unresolved. V lost 0 bases and J lost 7, with 14 bases in between. The CDR3 spans 15 residues. The V gene's germline CDR1 is LGHNA and CDR2 YSLEER. CDR3 region: CASSQDRSRFNTQYF. The CDR3 DNA follows: TGCGCCAGCAGCCAAGATCGTAGCAGATTCAATACGCAGTATTTT.

The chain recombines TRBV13 with TRBJ1-1; TRBD1 is a possible D gene (6 bases). The ends were cut back, 4 bases at V and 3 bases at J, with 15 bases in the middle. Germline-derived CDR1 and CDR2 are PRHDT and FYEKMQ (reference sequence). The CDR3 is 15 residues long. CDR3: CASSSGRDMDTEAFF. CDR3 bases: TGTGCCAGCAGCTCCGGAAGGGACATGGACACTGAAGCTTTCTTT.

The chain joins TRBV27 to TRBJ1-1; D is uncertain. The germline V and J ends were trimmed by 0 bases and 1 base, with 6 bases remaining between them. Germline V gene lookup returns CDR1 MNHEY and CDR2 SMNVEV (reference sequence). CDR3 size: 14 residues. This CDR3 is CASSLSGRNTEAFF. CDR3 DNA sequence: TGTGCCAGCAGTTTATCCGGTAGGAACACTGAAGCTTTCTTT.

V usage is TRBV6-5 and J usage is TRBJ1-1; 7 bases align to TRBD1. With 5 bases clipped from V and 0 bases from J, the junction kept 6 bases outside the gene matches. This CDR3 has 15 residues. Germline CDR1 MNHEY, CDR2 SVGAGI. The CDR3 DNA reads TGTGCCAGCAGTAACGGACAGGTAATGAACACTGAAGCTTTCTTT. This translates into CASSNGQVMNTEAFF.

The genes are TRBV18 and TRBJ1-2; tentative D call: TRBD1 (6 bases). CDR3 length: 16 amino acids. Trimming took off 3 bases at V and 5 bases at J, with 19 bases between the two ends. Germline assignment: CDR1 KGHSH and CDR2 LQKENI. In DNA form, the CDR3 reads TGTGCCAGCTCACCCAGCCGCGGGGGCGCATATTATGGCTACACCTTC. Its protein product is CASSPSRGGAYYGYTF.

The chain recombines TRBV7-9 with TRBJ2-1, with D possibly being TRBD2 (6 bases). This CDR3 spans 14 amino acids. V shed 4 bases and J shed 9 bases, with 16 bases lying between them. From germline, CDR1 is SEHNR and CDR2 FQNEAQ (reference sequence). The CDR3 here is CASSWRGDSREQFF. Here the CDR3 DNA reads TGTGCCAGCAGCTGGAGGGGTGACAGCCGTGAGCAGTTCTTC.

V usage is TRBV12-3 or TRBV12-4 and J usage is TRBJ1-5, with a possible D match to TRBD1 (5 bases). The germline V and J ends were trimmed by 9 bases and 6 bases, with 15 bases remaining between them. CDR3 length: 13 amino acids. This CDR3 is CASLEQVGQPQHF. In nucleotides, the CDR3 is TGTGCCAGTCTCGAACAGGTTGGTCAGCCCCAGCATTTT.

In regard to this clone: Different DNA sequences within this sample yield the same CDR3. The chain combines TRBV18 with TRBJ1-1, with 8 bases matching TRBD1. Germline CDR1 and CDR2: KGHSH and LQKENI. V dropped 2 bases and J dropped 8; count of bases not matched to a gene: 4. The CDR3 contains 13 residues. CDR3 sequence (DNA): TGTGCCAGCTCACCAGGGACAGGAGAAGAAGCTTTCTTT. This codes for CASSPGTGEEAFF. The whole variable domain, remainder taken from reference TRBV18 and TRBJ1-1, is NAGVMQNPRHLVRRRGQEARLRCSPMKGHSHVYWYRQLPEEGLKFMVYLQKENIIDESGMPKERFSAEFPKEGPSILRIQQVVRGDSAAYFCASSPGTGEEAFFGQGTRLTVV.

This chain connects TRBV9 to TRBJ2-5, with 11 positions matching TRBD2. Trimming removed 0 bases from V and 4 bases from J; junction bases left unmatched: 8. Germline values: CDR1 SGDLS, CDR2 YYNGEE. This CDR3 contains 17 residues. The CDR3 sequence: CASSVGALAGGLETQYF. In nucleotides, the CDR3 is TGTGCCAGCAGCGTAGGGGCGCTAGCGGGGGGATTAGAGACCCAGTACTTC.

This sequence joins TRBV14 and TRBJ1-2; D is possibly TRBD1 (6 bases). This CDR3 has 14 residues. Germline V gene sequence: CDR1 SGHDN, CDR2 FVKESK. V was pared by 1 base and J by 8 bases, with 14 bases between. CDR3 sequence: CASSQVPQGGGYTF. For the CDR3, the DNA is TGTGCCAGCAGCCAAGTCCCACAGGGTGGGGGCTACACCTTC.

V gene TRBV6-5 combines with J gene TRBJ2-1, with 9 bases identical to TRBD2. The CDR3 has 15 amino acids. V was clipped by 7 bases and J by 2 bases; unmatched bases: 6. Germline CDR1 MNHEY, CDR2 SVGAGI. DNA for the CDR3: TGTGCCAGCACCTCGAGACTAGCGGCCTACAATGAGCAGTTCTTC. Translating gives CASTSRLAAYNEQFF.

V gene TRBV3-1 (or the pseudogene TRBV3-2) combines with J gene TRBJ1-3; TRBD1 is a possible D gene (6 bases). The length of the CDR3 is 15 residues. The germline V and J ends were trimmed by 4 bases and 0 bases, with 10 bases remaining between them. Germline V gene sequence: CDR1 LGHDT, CDR2 YNNKEL (reference sequence). CDR3 region: CASSRRGSSGNTIYF. As DNA, the CDR3 is TGTGCCAGCAGCCGCAGGGGTTCCTCTGGAAACACCATATATTTT.

This sequence joins TRBV19 and TRBJ1-4; TRBD1 matches at 7 bases. Germline V gene lookup returns CDR1 LNHDA and CDR2 SQIVND (reference sequence). CDR3 size: 15 residues. CDR3 nucleotides: TGTGCTACGTCACTGTTCAGGGGGGTGAATGAAAAACTGTTTTTT. Protein sequence: CATSLFRGVNEKLFF.

The chain links TRBV12-1 to TRBJ1-2; TRBD1 is the table's D call and was not checked against the DNA. TRBV12-1 is an annotated pseudogene. The CDR3 runs 17 residues. In DNA, the CDR3 is TGTGCCAGCACCCTTCGACCGAGGACAGGTGCCAACTATGGCTACACCTTC. Translating it yields CASTLRPRTGANYGYTF.

V usage is TRBV3-1 (or the pseudogene TRBV3-2) and J usage is TRBJ1-1; TRBD1 aligns across 9 bases. The CDR3 covers 14 residues. V shed 3 bases and J 11 bases; nucleotides not matched to a gene: 10. Per germline, CDR1 LGHDT and CDR2 YNNKEL (reference sequence). CDR3 DNA: TGTGCCAGCAGCCACTACAGGGGGCCCGGACAGGCTTTCTTT. It is translated as CASSHYRGPGQAFF.

J is TRBJ1-2 and V is TRBV3-1 (or the pseudogene TRBV3-2); D not resolved. CDR3 length equals 15 residues. Trimming shortened V by 4 bases and J by 7 bases, and 19 bases separated the two germline ends. Germline CDR1 reads LGHDT; CDR2 reads YNNKEL (reference sequence). CDR3 coding DNA: TGTGCCAGCAGCCCCCATCGAGACTCCCATACTGGCTACACCTTC. Its translation is CASSPHRDSHTGYTF.

The chain employs TRBV2 and TRBJ2-1; 9 nucleotides line up with TRBD1. The CDR3 runs 17 residues. Germline trimming cut 4 bases from V and 2 bases from J; bases unmatched to any gene: 9. CDR1 is SNHLY and CDR2 is FYNNEI in the germline V gene. CDR3 coding DNA: TGTGCCAGCAGTGGGATTTCCGGGACAGGGCCCTACAATGAGCAGTTCTTC. Translated: CASSGISGTGPYNEQFF.